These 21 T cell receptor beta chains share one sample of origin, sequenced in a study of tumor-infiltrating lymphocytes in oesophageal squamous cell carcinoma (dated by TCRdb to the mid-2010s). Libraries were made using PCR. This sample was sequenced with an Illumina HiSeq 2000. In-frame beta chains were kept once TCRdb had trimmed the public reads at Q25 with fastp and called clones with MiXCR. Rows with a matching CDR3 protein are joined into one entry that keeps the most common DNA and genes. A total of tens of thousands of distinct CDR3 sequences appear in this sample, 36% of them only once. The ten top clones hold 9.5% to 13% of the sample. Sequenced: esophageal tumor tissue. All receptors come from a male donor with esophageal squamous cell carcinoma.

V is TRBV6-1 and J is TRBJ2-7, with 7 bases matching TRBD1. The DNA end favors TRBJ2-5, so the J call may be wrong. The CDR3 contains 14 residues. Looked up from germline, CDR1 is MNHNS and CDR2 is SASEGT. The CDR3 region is CASSPITGEETQYF. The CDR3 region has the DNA TGTGCCAGCAGTCCTATAACAGGGGAAGAGACCCAGTACTTC.

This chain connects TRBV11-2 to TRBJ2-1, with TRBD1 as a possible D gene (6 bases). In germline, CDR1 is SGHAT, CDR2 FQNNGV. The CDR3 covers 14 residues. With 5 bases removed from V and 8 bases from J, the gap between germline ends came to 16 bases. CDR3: CASSRGNSGDEQFF. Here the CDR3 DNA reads TGTGCCAGCAGCCGCGGAAATTCAGGGGATGAGCAGTTCTTC.

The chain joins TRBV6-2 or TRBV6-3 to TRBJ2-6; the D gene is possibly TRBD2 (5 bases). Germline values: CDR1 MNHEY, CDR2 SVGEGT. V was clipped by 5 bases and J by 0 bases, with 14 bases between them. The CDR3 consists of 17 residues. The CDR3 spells CASSIRGTNSGANVLTF. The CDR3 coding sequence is TGTGCCAGCAGTATCCGGGGTACAAACTCTGGGGCCAACGTCCTGACTTTC.

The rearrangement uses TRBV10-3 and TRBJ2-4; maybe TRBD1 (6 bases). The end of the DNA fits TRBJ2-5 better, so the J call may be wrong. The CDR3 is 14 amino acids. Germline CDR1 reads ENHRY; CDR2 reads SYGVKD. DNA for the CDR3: TGTGCCATCAGTGAGTACAGGGCAAGGGAGACCCAGTACTTC. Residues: CAISEYRARETQYF.

The CDR3 sequence: CASSFNHRSNEAFF. The CDR3 DNA follows: TGTGCCAGCAGTTTTAATCACAGGTCTAATGAAGCTTTCTTT. The V gene is TRBV7-2, the J gene TRBJ1-1, with a weak D call TRBD1 (5 bases). Trimming removed 6 bases at V and 7 bases at J, with 18 bases between. This CDR3 is built from 14 residues. Germline values: CDR1 SGHTA, CDR2 FQGNSA.

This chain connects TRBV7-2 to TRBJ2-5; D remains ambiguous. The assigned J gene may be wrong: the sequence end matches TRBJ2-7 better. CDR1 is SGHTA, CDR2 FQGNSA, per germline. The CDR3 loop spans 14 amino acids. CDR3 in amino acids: CASSVDSSGYEQYF. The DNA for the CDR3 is TGTGCCAGCAGCGTCGACTCCTCCGGCTACGAGCAGTACTTC.

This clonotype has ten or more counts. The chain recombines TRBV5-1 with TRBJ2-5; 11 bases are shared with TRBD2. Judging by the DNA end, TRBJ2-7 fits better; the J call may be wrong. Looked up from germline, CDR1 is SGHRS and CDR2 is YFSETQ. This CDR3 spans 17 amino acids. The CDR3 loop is CASSSYGTSGDLYEQYF. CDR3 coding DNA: TGCGCCAGCAGCTCCTACGGGACTAGCGGAGACCTATACGAGCAGTACTTC.

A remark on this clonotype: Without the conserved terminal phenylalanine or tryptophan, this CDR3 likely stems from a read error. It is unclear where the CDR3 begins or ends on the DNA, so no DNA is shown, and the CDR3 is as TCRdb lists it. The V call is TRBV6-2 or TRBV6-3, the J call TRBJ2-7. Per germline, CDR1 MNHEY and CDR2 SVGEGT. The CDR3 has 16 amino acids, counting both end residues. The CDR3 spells CASNTESSSYEQYFGS.

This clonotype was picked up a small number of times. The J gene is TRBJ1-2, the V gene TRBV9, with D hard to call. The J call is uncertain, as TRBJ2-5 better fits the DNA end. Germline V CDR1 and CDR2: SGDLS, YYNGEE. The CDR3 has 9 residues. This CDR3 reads CASGETQYF. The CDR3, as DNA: TGTGCCAGTGGAGAGACCCAGTACTTC.

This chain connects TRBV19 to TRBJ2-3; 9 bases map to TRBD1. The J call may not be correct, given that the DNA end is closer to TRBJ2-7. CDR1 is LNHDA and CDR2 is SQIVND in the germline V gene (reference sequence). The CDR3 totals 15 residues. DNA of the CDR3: TGTGCCAGTAGTGGAACAGGGGGCGCCTACAATGAGCAGTACTTC. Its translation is CASSGTGGAYNEQYF.

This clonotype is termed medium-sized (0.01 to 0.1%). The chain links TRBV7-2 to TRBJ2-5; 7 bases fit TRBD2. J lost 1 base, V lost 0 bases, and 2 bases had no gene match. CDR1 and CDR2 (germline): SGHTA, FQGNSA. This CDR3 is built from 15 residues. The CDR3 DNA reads TGTGCCAGCAGCTTAGCGGGAGGGATCCAAGAGACCCAGTACTTC. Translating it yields CASSLAGGIQETQYF.

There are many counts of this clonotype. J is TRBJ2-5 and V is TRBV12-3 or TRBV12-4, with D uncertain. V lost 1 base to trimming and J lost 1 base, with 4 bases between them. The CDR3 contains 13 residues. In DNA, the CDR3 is TGTGCCAGCAGTTTAGGGTCCCAAGAGACCCAGTACTTC. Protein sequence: CASSLGSQETQYF.

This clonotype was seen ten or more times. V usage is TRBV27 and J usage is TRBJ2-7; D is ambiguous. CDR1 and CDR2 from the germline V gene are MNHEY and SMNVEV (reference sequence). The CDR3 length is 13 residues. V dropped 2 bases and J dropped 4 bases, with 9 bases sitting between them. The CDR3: CASSLSAHYEQYF. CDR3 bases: TGTGCCAGCAGTTTAAGCGCACATTACGAGCAGTACTTC.

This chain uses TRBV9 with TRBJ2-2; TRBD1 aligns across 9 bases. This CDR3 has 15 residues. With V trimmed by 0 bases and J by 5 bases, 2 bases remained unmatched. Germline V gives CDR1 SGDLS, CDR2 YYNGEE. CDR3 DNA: TGTGCCAGCAGCGTAGGGGACAGGGTGACCGGGGAGCTGTTTTTT. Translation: CASSVGDRVTGELFF.

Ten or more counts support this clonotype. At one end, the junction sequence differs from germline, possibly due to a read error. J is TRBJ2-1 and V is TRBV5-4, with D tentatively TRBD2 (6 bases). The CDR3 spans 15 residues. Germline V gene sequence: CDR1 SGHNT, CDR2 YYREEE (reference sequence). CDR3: CASRRDFSSYNEQFF. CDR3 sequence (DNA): TGCGCCAGCAGGCGGGACTTTAGCTCCTACAATGAGCAGTTCTTC. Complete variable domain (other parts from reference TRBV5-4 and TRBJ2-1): ETGVTQSPTHLIKTRGQQVTLRCSSQSGHNTVSWYQQALGQGPQFIFQYYREEENGRGNFPPRFSGLQFPNYSSELNVNALELDDSALYLCASRRDFSSYNEQFFGPGTRLTVL.

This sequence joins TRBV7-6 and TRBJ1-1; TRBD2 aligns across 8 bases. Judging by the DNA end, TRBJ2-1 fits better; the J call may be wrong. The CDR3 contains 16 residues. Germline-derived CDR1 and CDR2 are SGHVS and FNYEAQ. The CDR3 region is CASSLDGGLVGGEQFF. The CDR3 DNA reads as TGTGCCAGCAGCTTAGATGGGGGACTAGTAGGAGGTGAGCAGTTCTTC.

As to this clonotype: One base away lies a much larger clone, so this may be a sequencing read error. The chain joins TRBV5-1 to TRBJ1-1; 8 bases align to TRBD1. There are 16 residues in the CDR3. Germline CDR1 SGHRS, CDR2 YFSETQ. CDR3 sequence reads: CASSSSQNRGNTEVFF. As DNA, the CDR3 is TGCGCCAGCAGCTCTTCCCAGAACAGGGGGAACACTGAAGTTTTCTTT. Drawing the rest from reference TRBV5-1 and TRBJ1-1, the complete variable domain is KAGVTQTPRYLIKTRGQQVTLSCSPISGHRSVSWYQQTPGQGLQFLFEYFSETQRNKGNFPGRFSGRQFSNSRSEMNVSTLELGDSALYLCASSSSQNRGNTEVFFGQGTRLTVV.

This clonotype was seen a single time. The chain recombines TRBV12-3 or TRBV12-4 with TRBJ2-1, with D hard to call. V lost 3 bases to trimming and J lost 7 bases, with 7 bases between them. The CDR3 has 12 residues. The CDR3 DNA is TGTGCCAGCAGTTTGATGCAGAATGAGCAGTTCTTC. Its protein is CASSLMQNEQFF.

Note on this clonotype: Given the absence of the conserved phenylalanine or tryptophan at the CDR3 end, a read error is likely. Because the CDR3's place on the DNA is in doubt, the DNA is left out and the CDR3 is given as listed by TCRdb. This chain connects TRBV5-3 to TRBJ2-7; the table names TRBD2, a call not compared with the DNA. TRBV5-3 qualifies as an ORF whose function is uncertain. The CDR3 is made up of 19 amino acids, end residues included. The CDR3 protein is CASSTTASPSLDYGYTFGS.

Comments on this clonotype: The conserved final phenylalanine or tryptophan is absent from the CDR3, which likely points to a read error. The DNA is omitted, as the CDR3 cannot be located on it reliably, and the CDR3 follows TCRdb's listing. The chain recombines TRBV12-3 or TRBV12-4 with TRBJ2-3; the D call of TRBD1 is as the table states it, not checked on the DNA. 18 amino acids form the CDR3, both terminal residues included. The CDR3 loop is CASSDKESSGANVLTLGT.

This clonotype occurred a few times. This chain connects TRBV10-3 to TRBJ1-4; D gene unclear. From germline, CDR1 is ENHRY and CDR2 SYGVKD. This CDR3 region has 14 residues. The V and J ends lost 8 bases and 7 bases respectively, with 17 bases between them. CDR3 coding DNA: TGTGCCATCTCGGACCCGGGTTCGGGTGAAAAACTGTTTTTT. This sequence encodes CAISDPGSGEKLFF.